The entry that follows covers one T cell receptor (beta chain) sequence. This entry is derived from a study of radiation and T cells in renal cell carcinoma. From germline, CDR1 is SGHTA and CDR2 FQGNSA. Between the trimmed V and J ends, which lost 3 bases and 4 bases, there was a span of 5 bases. This CDR3 spans 12 amino acids. This table comes from immunoSEQ multiplex PCR, and its TCRdb copy is limited to in-frame clones, with some not included. The data contain roughly 10,000 clones, over 50% of them singletons. Noted treatment: treatment-naive control, cytoreductive nephrectomy. The V and J genes are TRBV7-2 and TRBJ2-3; D is ambiguous. This sequence originates from a man aged 40-49 years with renal cell carcinoma. This sample comprised tumor tissue, obtained from a patient whose treatment was nephrectomy without radiotherapy. The CDR3 sequence is CASSFSADTQYF. CDR3 sequence (DNA): TGTGCCAGCAGCTTCTCCGCAGATACGCAGTATTTT.